These 14 T cell receptor beta chains came from one sample sequenced in a study of T cell responses to AZD1222 COVID-19 vaccine. TCRdb's table, derived via immunoSEQ multiplex PCR, lists solely in-frame clones and lacks some. The profile shows some 110,000 clones, roughly nine tenths of them singletons. This specimen consisted of peripheral blood, obtained 28 days after the second AZD1222 dose. These TCRs come from an adult who received the AZD1222 COVID-19 vaccine.

The chain carries TRBV5-4 and TRBJ1-1; D not resolved. Between the trimmed V and J ends, which lost 0 bases and 4 bases, there was a span of 7 bases. Germline assignment: CDR1 SGHNT and CDR2 YYREEE (reference sequence). This CDR3 spans 13 amino acids. This CDR3 reads CASSLAAGTEAFF. Here the CDR3 DNA reads TGTGCCAGCAGCTTGGCCGCTGGCACTGAAGCTTTCTTT.

The chain employs TRBV18 and TRBJ2-7; tentative D call: TRBD1 (6 bases). There are 14 residues in the CDR3. V lost 4 bases to trimming and J lost 6 bases, with 16 bases between them. Germline values: CDR1 KGHSH, CDR2 LQKENI. The CDR3 spells CASSLDTGLGEQYF. CDR3 DNA: TGTGCCAGCTCACTAGATACAGGGCTGGGCGAGCAGTACTTC.

In this sample, this clone turned up a few times. This rearrangement joins TRBV7-9 to TRBJ2-3; the D call may be TRBD1 or TRBD2 (6 bases each). The germline V and J ends were trimmed by 5 bases and 4 bases, with 13 bases remaining between them. Per the germline V gene, CDR1 is SEHNR and CDR2 is FQNEAQ (reference sequence). This CDR3 has 14 residues. The CDR3 coding sequence is TGTGCCAGCAGCCAAGGGGGGAGCGCAGATACGCAGTATTTT. As protein: CASSQGGSADTQYF.

The chain recombines TRBV7-9 with TRBJ2-7; D remains ambiguous. Germline V CDR1 and CDR2: SEHNR, FQNEAQ (reference sequence). Trimming pared 5 bases from V and 6 bases from J, leaving 11 bases between. The CDR3 has 12 residues. DNA of the CDR3: TGTGCCAGCAGCAAAACGAACTCCGAGCAGTACTTC. Translation gives CASSKTNSEQYF.

There are a few counts of this clone. V usage is TRBV19 and J usage is TRBJ1-5; D is perhaps TRBD1 (6 bases). The CDR3 has 13 residues. Germline V gene data show CDR1 as LNHDA and CDR2 as SQIVND (reference sequence). Trimming removed 4 bases at V and 11 bases at J, with 15 bases between. The chain's CDR3 is CASSTPGERSQHF. CDR3 bases: TGTGCCAGTAGTACCCCAGGGGAAAGATCCCAGCATTTT.

The chain joins TRBV27 to TRBJ2-7; 13 bases fit TRBD2. The germline gives CDR1 MNHEY, CDR2 SMNVEV (reference sequence). This CDR3 has 17 amino acids. Unmatched junction bases numbered 8, after V lost 4 bases and J lost 2 bases. CDR3 residues: CASSSGLAGEHTYEQYF. The CDR3, as DNA: TGTGCCAGCAGTTCCGGACTAGCGGGAGAACATACCTACGAGCAGTACTTC.

This clone was seen more than once but under ten times. This chain joins TRBV11-2 and TRBJ1-6, with D uncertain. The germline V and J ends were trimmed by 1 base and 7 bases, with 11 bases remaining between them. This CDR3 region has 15 residues. Germline assignment: CDR1 SGHAT and CDR2 FQNNGV. CDR3 region: CASSLGYQTNSPLHF. The CDR3 DNA sequence: TGTGCCAGCAGCTTAGGGTACCAAACAAATTCACCCCTCCACTTT.

In its sample, this clone was seen a few times. This chain joins TRBV11-2 and TRBJ2-1; 8 bases fit TRBD1. J was trimmed by 2 bases and V by 5 bases; bases with no gene match: 2. The CDR3 is made up of 14 amino acids. Per the germline V gene, CDR1 is SGHAT and CDR2 is FQNNGV. CDR3 sequence: CASSPGGAYNEQFF. DNA of the CDR3: TGTGCCAGCAGCCCAGGGGGCGCCTACAATGAGCAGTTCTTC.

The genes are TRBV6-5 and TRBJ2-1; 11 bases fit TRBD2. V lost 6 bases, J lost 10 bases, and 8 bases stayed unmatched. CDR3 length: 14 residues. Germline loops: CDR1 MNHEY, CDR2 SVGAGI. The CDR3 DNA reads as TGTGCCAGCAGCAATAGCGGGAGGGCCCGGGAGCAGTTCTTC. It yields the protein CASSNSGRAREQFF.

The rearrangement joins TRBV7-2 to TRBJ2-3; D gene unclear. V lost 5 bases and J 0 bases, leaving 9 bases between the germline ends. This CDR3 region has 14 residues. Germline V gene data show CDR1 as SGHTA and CDR2 as FQGNSA. The CDR3 spells CASSPRSSTDTQYF. CDR3 nucleotide sequence: TGTGCCAGCAGCCCCCGCAGCAGCACAGATACGCAGTATTTT.

This clone was seen a handful of times. The CDR3 loop is CASSLYTGRNSPLHF. For the CDR3, the DNA is TGTGCCAGCAGTTTATACACGGGGAGGAATTCACCCCTCCACTTT. The chain has TRBV27 and TRBJ1-6; D gene unclear. Germline assignment: CDR1 MNHEY and CDR2 SMNVEV (reference sequence). The CDR3 extends over 15 amino acids. Trimming shortened V by 1 base and J by 7 bases, and 11 bases separated the two germline ends.

This clone was counted a single time. The same CDR3 arises from other DNA sequences in this sample as well. V gene TRBV7-2 combines with J gene TRBJ2-3; 9 nucleotides align to TRBD2. Losses at the gene ends were 3 bases for V and 6 bases for J; bases not matched to a gene: 4. Germline values: CDR1 SGHTA, CDR2 FQGNSA. The CDR3 covers 14 residues. The DNA for the CDR3 is TGTGCCAGCAGCTTTAGCGGGAGTGCGGATACGCAGTATTTT. Its protein is CASSFSGSADTQYF.

This chain joins TRBV29-1 and TRBJ2-3; D not resolved. Germline V CDR1 and CDR2: SQVTM, ANQGSEA. The CDR3 is 12 amino acids. Trimming took off 3 bases at V and 6 bases at J, with 10 bases between the two ends. The CDR3 sequence is CSVEKNGDTQYF. In nucleotides, the CDR3 is TGCAGCGTTGAGAAGAATGGGGATACGCAGTATTTT.

This clone was counted once. CDR3 in amino acids: CASSLAQGAYNEQFF. The DNA of the CDR3 is TGTGCCAGCAGCCTGGCCCAGGGGGCCTACAATGAGCAGTTCTTC. This sequence joins TRBV7-6 and TRBJ2-1, with 7 bases identical to TRBD1. J was trimmed by 2 bases and V by 5 bases; bases with no gene match: 6. This CDR3 spans 15 amino acids. Germline values: CDR1 SGHVS, CDR2 FNYEAQ.